This TCR beta chain derives from a study of graft-versus-host responses after intestinal transplantation. Details on this clone: Antigen unknown.

Study-level findings and limits: Ileal or blood samples showed some GvH clones first, and such clones were also found in recipient marrow. Association was observed between peak circulating GvH clone levels and early post-transplant HvG declines.

Sequenced by immunoSEQ multiplex PCR; TCRdb stores in-frame clones only, minus some. Of tens of thousands of clones listed, over 85% are singletons. Germline V gene data show CDR1 as SGHAT and CDR2 as FQNNGV. The CDR3 totals 13 residues. Trimming left V 2 bases short and J 3 bases short, with 8 bases between. The material was PBMCs, obtained 26 days after transplant. This sequence was found in a human patient who received an intestinal transplant, so some T cells may come from the graft donor. This chain joins TRBV11-2 and TRBJ2-7, with D possibly matching TRBD1 (5 bases). The CDR3 sequence: CASSLKGIYEQYF. In nucleotides, the CDR3 is TGTGCCAGCAGCTTAAAGGGGATCTACGAGCAGTACTTC.